The entry below gives a single TCR beta chain sequence along with its context. No antigen is known for it. The data stem from a study of CD8+CD57+ T cells in acquired aplastic anemia. Previously, flow cytometry had revealed CD8+CD57+ cell expansion in the patients chosen for sequencing. Patients were treatment-naive when blood was sampled. Study-wide results and caveats: Both patients and controls carried the same twenty-nine CD8+ CDR3 sequences. Patients showed no significant difference from controls in CD8+ Simpson's diversity.

This CDR3 is 15 amino acids long. With V trimmed by 3 bases and J by 3 bases, 8 bases remained unmatched. Germline CDR1 is MNHNS and CDR2 is SASEGT. Genomic DNA acted as the template from which TCR beta VDJ combination and CDR3 sequence profiling were carried out. One entry per CDR3 protein results from TCRdb running MiXCR on the reads. Of about 200,000 distinct CDR3 sequences listed, 55% to 65% are singletons. The clonotype was recovered from a human donor with aplastic anemia. The specimen sequenced was sorted CD4+, CD8+, or CD8+CD57+ T cells (not recorded which) from PBMCs. The chain has TRBV6-1 and TRBJ2-7, with TRBD2 matching 7 bases. CDR3 bases: TGTGCCAGCAGTGATGCGGGGACTACCGTCTACGAGCAGTACTTC. This encodes CASSDAGTTVYEQYF.